This TCR beta chain was sequenced during a study of shared clonotypes between healthy human individuals (dated by TCRdb to 2020 to 2022). Background on the whole study: The cohort included three men and two women between 18 and 49 years of age. The study deeply sequenced blood TCR repertoires of five healthy adults to estimate repertoire size and the extent of clonotype sharing between individuals. Per donor, leukapheresis produced somewhere between about 0.94 and 9.5 billion PBMCs. Libraries were prepared and TCR repertoires were sequenced by different laboratories using diverse techniques, in order to increase sequencing depth and limit assay-specific biases. For each donor, three plates each were used for CD4 naive and CD4 memory, two plates were used for CD8 naive, and one plate was used for CD8 memory.

CD8 naive samples consisted of CD45RO-negative cells that were positively selected for CCR7, yielding a CD45RA+CCR7+ population without TemRA cells. Healthy HIV-negative adults with no recently reported acute infections or vaccinations were included as donors. Every donor was a Caucasian adult living in Nashville, Tennessee, USA. Blood was obtained by leukapheresis, after which PBMCs were separated by Ficoll-Histopaque density gradient centrifugation and cryopreserved in liquid nitrogen vapor phase. Analytical flow cytometry was used to check the purity and quantity of every magnetically sorted T cell population. Genomic DNA was isolated from each sorted fraction and quantified by UV absorbance on a Nanodrop 2000c. Using the deep immunoSEQ assay, TCR CDR3 regions were amplified from genomic DNA by multiplex PCR. Extracted genomic DNA from each cell subset was distributed evenly across all wells of several immunoSEQ 96-well plates, and each plate was treated as a replicate. For sorted subsets, each replicate PCR was loaded with roughly 190 ng genomic DNA, equivalent to 30,000 to 35,000 T cell genomes. Purified libraries were quantified with a Qubit 3.0 fluorometer, sized on a Bioanalyzer 2100, and re-quantified with the KAPA Library Quantification kit. Every immunoSEQ 96-well plate was sequenced on a dedicated single-read 150-cycle Illumina NextSeq 550 flow cell. Turning to the authors' computational methods: The immunoSEQ output contained only junctional sequences without quality scores, so filtering could not match that applied to full-length reads. To assign V/J genes and CDR3, sequences were annotated using PyIR, a Python wrapper for IgBLAST v1.9, with IMGT germline references. Any read was removed if the V/J assignment was weak (E-value above 1e-6), the CDR3 was missing, or the read contained stop codons, out-of-frame junctions, or ambiguous translated residues. A V3J clonotype was defined by an identical inferred V gene, J gene, and CDR3 amino acid sequence. The percentage overlap between two repertoires was calculated by dividing the number of shared unique clonotypes by the size of the smaller repertoire. Repertoire richness was assessed with RTK rarefaction, the Chao1 estimator, and Recon v2.1 estimates of unobserved clonotypes. For all TCRbeta clonotypes obtained by the gDNA method from a few donors, generation probabilities were computed with OLGA. Not all clones reach the TCRdb copy of this immuneACCESS table, which keeps in-frame sequences only. Checked studies attribute under half of the gap to unresolved V genes and leave the rest unexplained. V, J and clone size were drawn from that table, and D and trimming were deduced from the DNA. A total of around 560,000 clones appear in this sample, 90% to 95% of them only once. About 0.11% of the sample belongs to the ten largest clones.

Overall study outcomes, separate from this receptor: Pairwise subsampling led to the expectation that sequencing depth would affect the degree of clonotype sharing among donors. Estimated clonotype richness was generally larger for naive than for memory subsets. The genetic and exposure-history diversity represented was limited by the small number of donors. Higher generation probabilities were observed for clonotypes shared by all four sorted-subset donors than for non-shared clonotypes. When a handful of donors were compared, the shared fraction of clonotypes was 5% to 6.5% for naive CD4, roughly 3.4% for naive CD8, 2.3% for memory CD4, and around 0.4% for memory CD8. Sampling was restricted to blood, and TCR repertoires in tissue are likely to differ from TCR repertoires in blood. Incomplete sequencing was indicated by rarefaction of sorted-subset datasets, despite the large sequencing depth.

V gives up 1 base and J gives up 5 bases, and the segment between their germline ends measures 5 bases. From its cysteine to its phenylalanine, the CDR3 spans 13 amino acids. Just the 39-base CDR3 DNA is kept, in frame starting at base 1. CDR1 and CDR2 (LNHNV, YYDKDF) derive from the germline V gene (reference sequence). Regarding this clone: What this receptor recognizes is not known. No base quality values were provided; no much bigger clone lies one nucleotide off.

The source material was naive CD8+ T cells sorted from blood. Reading the label with the study, this specimen's cell subset or site is: CD45RA+CCR7+. Recombination connected TRBV15 to TRBJ2-2; a confident D gene designation cannot be given. The receptor comes from a young woman in good health. The DNA sequence is as follows: TGTGCCACCAGCAGAGGAGAAACCGGGGAGCTGTTTTTT. This translates into CATSRGETGELFF.